The 12 T cell receptor beta chains presented below share a single source sample, sequenced in a study of control samples from healthy donors and cancer patients. Sequenced by immunoSEQ multiplex PCR; TCRdb stores in-frame clones only, minus some. The table lists about 120,000 clones, around 90% of them singletons. The sample comprised blood. The receptors come from a man aged 50-59 years in good health.

This chain connects TRBV18 to TRBJ1-4; D is possibly TRBD1 (5 bases). There are 16 residues in the CDR3. V shed 3 bases and J shed 1 base, with 12 bases lying between them. Germline V gene lookup returns CDR1 KGHSH and CDR2 LQKENI. CDR3 sequence reads: CASSPSPGQTNEKLFF. The CDR3 coding sequence is TGTGCCAGCTCACCCTCTCCAGGACAAACTAATGAAAAACTGTTTTTT.

The chain joins TRBV12-3 or TRBV12-4 to TRBJ1-2; D gene unclear. CDR3 length equals 12 residues. Between the trimmed V and J ends, which lost 7 bases and 8 bases, there was a span of 14 bases. CDR3 sequence: CASTDSQTGYTF. CDR3 bases: TGTGCCAGCACCGATTCACAGACGGGCTACACCTTC.

This clone was recorded only once. The rearrangement joins TRBV30 to TRBJ1-4; TRBD1 is a possible D gene (6 bases). The CDR3 is made up of 16 amino acids. V lost 3 bases, J lost 6 bases, and 20 bases lay in between. Germline V gene data show CDR1 as GTSNPN and CDR2 as SVGIG (reference sequence). CDR3 residues: CAWSVSRGGFDEKLFF. The CDR3 bases are TGTGCCTGGAGCGTCAGCCGCGGGGGCTTCGATGAAAAACTGTTTTTT.

The chain uses TRBV18 and TRBJ1-2; D is uncertain. The CDR3 loop spans 15 amino acids. The V end was cut by 3 bases, the J end by 4 bases, with 15 bases between. Germline-derived CDR1 and CDR2 are KGHSH and LQKENI. CDR3 in DNA: TGTGCCAGCTCACCGGCGGTTAGACTGTCCTATGGCTACACCTTC. Its translation is CASSPAVRLSYGYTF.

V and J are TRBV2 and TRBJ2-7; D might be TRBD1 (5 bases). Trimming left V 6 bases short and J 4 bases short, with 19 bases between. The CDR3 has 15 residues. Germline loops: CDR1 SNHLY, CDR2 FYNNEI. The CDR3 coding sequence is TGTGCCAGCAGCGACAGTCAAGCATACCTATACGAGCAGTACTTC. Its protein is CASSDSQAYLYEQYF.

CDR3 DNA sequence: TGTGCCAGCAGCTTAAACAGGGGGAACACTGAAGCTTTCTTT. It codes for CASSLNRGNTEAFF. The V gene is TRBV11-2, the J gene TRBJ1-1, with TRBD1 identical over 7 bases. The CDR3 runs 14 residues. V lost 2 bases and J lost 1; bases outside the gene matches: 1. The germline V gene has CDR1 SGHAT and CDR2 FQNNGV.

CDR3 coding DNA: TGTGCCAGCAGCCTCATAGGGGCGGATCAGCCCCAGCATTTT. Translated, it gives CASSLIGADQPQHF. V and J are TRBV5-6 and TRBJ1-5; possible D gene TRBD1, 5 bases. V gave up 4 bases and J gave up 5 bases, with 13 bases separating them. Germline V lookup: CDR1 SGHDT, CDR2 YYEEEE. This CDR3 has 14 residues.

This chain joins TRBV4-1 and TRBJ1-1; D ambiguous. V lost 4 bases and J lost 1, with 7 bases in between. The CDR3 has 13 amino acids. The germline V gene encodes CDR1 MGHRA and CDR2 YSYEKL. The CDR3 reads CASSLRGNTEAFF. CDR3 in DNA: TGCGCCAGCAGCCTCCGGGGGAACACTGAAGCTTTCTTT.

This rearrangement joins TRBV6-6 to TRBJ2-3; 12 nucleotides match TRBD2. V shed 5 bases and J 5 bases; nucleotides not matched to a gene: 8. This CDR3 spans 16 amino acids. Per germline, CDR1 MNHNY and CDR2 SVGAGI (reference sequence). CDR3 DNA: TGTGCCAGCAGTCCCACGACTAGCGGGGGAAGAGATACGCAGTATTTT. Its translation is CASSPTTSGGRDTQYF.

Here the CDR3 reads CASSAGGQADTQYF. The CDR3 DNA follows: TGTGCCTCCTCAGCGGGGGGGCAGGCAGATACGCAGTATTTT. The rearrangement links TRBV10-3 to TRBJ2-3; 10 bases fit TRBD2. Trimming took 11 bases from V and 4 from J; bases not matched to a gene: 9. The CDR3 has 14 amino acids. Germline CDR1 is ENHRY and CDR2 is SYGVKD.

The chain has TRBV6-2 or TRBV6-3 and TRBJ1-2; no clear D. With 2 bases removed from V and 7 bases from J, the gap between germline ends came to 8 bases. Germline V gene lookup returns CDR1 MNHEY and CDR2 SVGEGT. The CDR3 extends over 12 amino acids. The DNA of the CDR3 is TGTGCCAGCAGTTACAAAGGGTCTGGCTACACCTTC. This translates into CASSYKGSGYTF.

V and J are TRBV6-4 and TRBJ1-1, with 9 positions matching TRBD1. The CDR3 runs to 16 residues. V lost 7 bases and J lost 5; bases outside the gene matches: 14. CDR1 is MRHNA and CDR2 is SNTAGT in the germline V gene. Written as DNA, the CDR3 is TGTGCCAGCATGGGACAGGGCGGATCGGACTTTACTGAAGCTTTCTTT. Its translation: CASMGQGGSDFTEAFF.